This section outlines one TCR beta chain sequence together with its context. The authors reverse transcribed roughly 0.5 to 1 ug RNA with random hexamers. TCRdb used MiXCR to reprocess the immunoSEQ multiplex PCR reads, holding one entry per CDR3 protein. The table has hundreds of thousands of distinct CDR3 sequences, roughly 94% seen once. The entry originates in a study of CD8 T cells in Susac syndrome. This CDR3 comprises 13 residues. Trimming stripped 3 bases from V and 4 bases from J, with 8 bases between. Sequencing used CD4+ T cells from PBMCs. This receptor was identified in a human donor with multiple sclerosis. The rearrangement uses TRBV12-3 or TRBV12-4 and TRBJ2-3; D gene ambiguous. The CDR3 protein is CASSFRSADTQYF. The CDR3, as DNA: TGTGCCAGCAGTTTCCGGAGTGCAGATACGCAGTATTTT.